These 14 T cell receptor beta chains were sequenced from one sample in a study of T cells after yellow fever vaccination. TCRdb called the 5' RACE reads again in MiXCR, with one record for every CDR3 protein. The sample lists 95,000 to 100,000 distinct CDR3 sequences; around 5.8% were seen once. Material: CD8+ T cells sorted from PBMCs, obtained 10 days after the yellow fever booster vaccination. These receptors came from a man between 18 and 29 years old who received the YFV17D yellow fever vaccine.

This clonotype was seen ten or more times. The chain employs TRBV5-1 and TRBJ2-2; 10 nucleotides agree with TRBD1. V dropped 3 bases and J dropped 0; count of bases not matched to a gene: 14. The CDR3 has 20 amino acids. CDR1 is SGHRS, CDR2 YFSETQ, per germline. The CDR3 here is CASSSSFGQGVPANTGELFF. The CDR3 DNA is TGCGCCAGCAGCTCTTCCTTTGGACAGGGGGTCCCGGCGAACACCGGGGAGCTGTTTTTT.

In its sample, this clonotype was seen many times. This rearrangement joins TRBV27 to TRBJ2-7; possibly TRBD1 or TRBD2 for D (5 bases each). Germline CDR1 MNHEY, CDR2 SMNVEV (reference sequence). Trimming removed 2 bases from V and 0 bases from J, with 11 bases in between. The CDR3 is 15 amino acids. In DNA, the CDR3 is TGTGCCAGCAGTTTAGCCGGGGCGAGCTCCTACGAGCAGTACTTC. This codes for CASSLAGASSYEQYF.

In its sample, this clonotype was seen a few times. DNA of the CDR3: TGCGCCAGCAGCTTGGCCCCGGACAGGCGCTACACCTTC. Residues: CASSLAPDRRYTF. V usage is TRBV5-1 and J usage is TRBJ1-2; 7 bases fit TRBD1. From germline, CDR1 is SGHRS and CDR2 YFSETQ. The CDR3 spans 13 residues. V dropped 0 bases and J dropped 9; count of bases not matched to a gene: 5.

This clonotype turned up a few times. The chain combines TRBV7-8 with TRBJ2-7; 11 nucleotides match TRBD1. This CDR3 spans 15 amino acids. With 5 bases clipped from V and 2 bases from J, the junction kept 5 bases outside the gene matches. Germline V lookup: CDR1 SGHVS, CDR2 FQNEAQ. The CDR3 region is CASSPWTGGAYEQYF. The CDR3 DNA is TGTGCCAGCAGCCCTTGGACAGGGGGCGCCTACGAGCAGTACTTC.

This clonotype was counted only a few times. The chain employs TRBV25-1 and TRBJ2-2; D unclear. The CDR3 totals 18 residues. V was shortened by 2 bases and J by 0 bases, with 16 bases between the two germline ends. Germline CDR1 reads MGHDK; CDR2 reads SYGVNS. This CDR3 is CASSERPADLANTGELFF. Written as DNA, the CDR3 is TGTGCCAGCAGTGAACGTCCCGCGGACCTTGCGAACACCGGGGAGCTGTTTTTT.

The chain uses TRBV20-1 and TRBJ1-1; D call uncertain. Trimming shortened V by 0 bases and J by 3 bases, and 8 bases separated the two germline ends. This CDR3 is built from 13 residues. CDR1 DFQATT and CDR2 SNEGSKA come from the germline V gene (reference sequence). The CDR3 bases are TGCAGTGCTAGAGATAAACAAGACACTGAAGCTTTCTTT. It encodes CSARDKQDTEAFF.

This clonotype was seen at least ten times. The chain has TRBV7-6 and TRBJ2-2; no clear D gene. The germline gives CDR1 SGHVS, CDR2 FNYEAQ. The CDR3 loop spans 13 amino acids. Trimming removed 5 bases at V and 5 bases at J, with 9 bases between. Here the CDR3 reads CASSLRSTGELFF. DNA for the CDR3: TGTGCCAGCAGCCTGAGGAGTACCGGGGAGCTGTTTTTT.

This clonotype occurred a few times. CDR3 loop: CSAPGLAGSSTDTQYF. The CDR3, as DNA: TGCAGTGCTCCGGGACTAGCGGGTTCTAGCACAGATACGCAGTATTTT. The J gene is TRBJ2-3, the V gene TRBV20-1, with 12 nucleotides matching TRBD2. This CDR3 is 16 amino acids long. CDR1 DFQATT and CDR2 SNEGSKA come from the germline V gene (reference sequence). The junction had 6 bases not matched to a gene; V was cut back by 5 bases and J by 0 bases.

This chain connects TRBV19 to TRBJ1-1, with D uncertain. V lost 5 bases and J lost 4, with 17 bases in between. The germline gives CDR1 LNHDA, CDR2 SQIVND (reference sequence). The CDR3 covers 15 residues. The DNA for the CDR3 is TGTGCCAGTAGTTTGGAAGTTATTACGGTCACTGAAGCTTTCTTT. Translation: CASSLEVITVTEAFF. The whole variable domain, remainder taken from reference TRBV19 and TRBJ1-1, is DGGITQSPKYLFRKEGQNVTLSCEQNLNHDAMYWYRQDPGQGLRLIYYSQIVNDFQKGDIAEGYSVSREKKESFPLTVTSAQKNPTAFYLCASSLEVITVTEAFFGQGTRLTVV.

V usage is TRBV12-3 or TRBV12-4 and J usage is TRBJ2-7; D gene unclear. V was cut by 9 bases and J by 2 bases, with 11 bases left in between. The CDR3 runs to 12 residues. CDR3 sequence (DNA): TGTGCCAGTGGACGTGATCCCTACGAGCAGTACTTC. As protein: CASGRDPYEQYF.

This clonotype was detected a few times. The rearrangement links TRBV5-1 to TRBJ1-4, with no clear D. CDR3 size: 16 residues. Germline V gene sequence: CDR1 SGHRS, CDR2 YFSETQ. Between the trimmed V and J ends, which lost 4 bases and 2 bases, there was a span of 15 bases. The CDR3 DNA is TGCGCCAGCAGCCCAAACCGAGGAGGGACTAATGAAAAACTGTTTTTT. Protein product: CASSPNRGGTNEKLFF.

This clonotype was picked up many times. The genes are TRBV3-1 and TRBJ2-5; D perhaps matches TRBD2 (5 bases). The CDR3 has 17 amino acids. Germline V gene sequence: CDR1 LGHDT, CDR2 YNNKEL (reference sequence). Trimming left V 1 base short and J 12 bases short, with 27 bases between. In nucleotides, the CDR3 is TGTGCCAGCAGCCAAGGGGTGGCACACATCTACGGGGTGGGGAAGTACTTC. Protein product: CASSQGVAHIYGVGKYF.

This chain connects TRBV15 to TRBJ1-2; D is perhaps TRBD1 (5 bases). V was clipped by 0 bases and J by 4 bases, with 9 bases between them. The germline CDR1 and CDR2 sequences are LNHNV and YYDKDF (reference sequence). This CDR3 region has 14 residues. The CDR3 is CATSRDLGTYGYTF. CDR3 bases: TGTGCCACCAGCAGAGATCTGGGGACCTATGGCTACACCTTC.

V is TRBV7-6 and J is TRBJ2-1; 9 bases align to TRBD2. The germline CDR1 and CDR2 sequences are SGHVS and FNYEAQ. CDR3 length equals 16 residues. Trimming cost V 1 base and J 8 bases; bases outside gene matches: 9. As DNA, the CDR3 is TGTGCCAGCAGCTTAGAGGCCCTTGGGACTAGCCATGAGCAGTTCTTC. It is translated as CASSLEALGTSHEQFF.